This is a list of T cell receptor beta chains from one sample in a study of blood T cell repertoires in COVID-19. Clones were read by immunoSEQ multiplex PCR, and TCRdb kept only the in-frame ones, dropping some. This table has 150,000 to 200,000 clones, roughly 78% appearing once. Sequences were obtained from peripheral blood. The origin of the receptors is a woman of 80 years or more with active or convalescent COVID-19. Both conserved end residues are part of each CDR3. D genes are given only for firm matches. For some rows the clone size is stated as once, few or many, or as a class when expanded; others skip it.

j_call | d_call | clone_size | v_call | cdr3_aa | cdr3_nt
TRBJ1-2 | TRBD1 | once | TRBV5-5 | CASSTGTGEVYTF | TGTGCCAGCAGCACCGGGACAGGGGAGGTCTACACCTTC
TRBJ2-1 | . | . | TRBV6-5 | CASHRDNYNEQFF | TGTGCCAGCCACAGGGATAACTACAATGAGCAGTTCTTC
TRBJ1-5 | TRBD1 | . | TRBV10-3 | CAISEPDRGNQPQHF | TGTGCCATCAGTGAGCCGGACAGGGGGAATCAGCCCCAGCATTTT
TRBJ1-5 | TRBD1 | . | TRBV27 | CASSKRQGNQPQHF | TGTGCCAGCAGTAAGCGACAGGGGAATCAGCCCCAGCATTTT
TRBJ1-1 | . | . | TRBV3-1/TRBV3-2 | CASSPGFGTEAFF | TGTGCCAGCAGCCCAGGGTTCGGAACTGAAGCTTTCTTT
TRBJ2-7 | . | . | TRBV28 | CASSLNVRGRSSYEQYF | TGTGCCAGCAGTTTAAATGTGCGGGGGCGGAGCTCCTACGAGCAGTACTTC
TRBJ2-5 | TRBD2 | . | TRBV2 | CASSESSGVPETQYF | TGTGCCAGCAGTGAGAGTAGCGGGGTCCCTGAGACCCAGTACTTC
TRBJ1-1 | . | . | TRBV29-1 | CSVWPGEAFF | TGCAGCGTGTGGCCAGGTGAAGCTTTCTTT
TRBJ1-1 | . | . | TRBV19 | CASSIAEAAGAEAFF | TGTGCCAGTAGTATAGCTGAGGCCGCTGGCGCTGAAGCTTTCTTT
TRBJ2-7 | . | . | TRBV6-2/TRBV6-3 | CASSYSTVTGLQREQYF | TGTGCCAGCAGTTACTCTACCGTTACAGGGCTCCAACGCGAGCAGTACTTC
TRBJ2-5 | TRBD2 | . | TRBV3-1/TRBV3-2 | CASSRRTRGHQETQYF | TGTGCCAGCAGCCGTAGGACTAGGGGTCATCAAGAGACCCAGTACTTC
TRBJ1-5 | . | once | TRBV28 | CASSLNRFGNQPQHF | TGTGCCAGCAGTTTAAACAGGTTCGGCAATCAGCCCCAGCATTTT
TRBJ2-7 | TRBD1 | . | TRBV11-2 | CASSLVATGAYEQYF | TGTGCCAGCAGCTTAGTGGCGACAGGGGCCTACGAGCAGTACTTC
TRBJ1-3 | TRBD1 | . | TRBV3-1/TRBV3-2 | CASSRQGFSGNTIYF | TGTGCCAGCAGCCGACAGGGGTTCTCTGGAAACACCATATATTTT
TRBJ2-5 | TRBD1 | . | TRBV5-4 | CASSLVGQQETQYF | TGTGCCAGCAGCTTGGTGGGACAGCAAGAGACCCAGTACTTC
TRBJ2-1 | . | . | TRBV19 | CASSPKARGADEQFF | TGTGCCAGTAGTCCAAAGGCCCGGGGGGCCGATGAGCAGTTCTTC
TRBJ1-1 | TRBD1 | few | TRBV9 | CASSVATGRGIEAFF | TGTGCCAGCAGCGTAGCTACAGGCAGGGGGATTGAAGCTTTCTTT
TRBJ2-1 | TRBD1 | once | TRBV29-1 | CSVEGGQGPGVGYNEQFF | TGCAGCGTTGAAGGGGGACAGGGGCCAGGAGTTGGCTACAATGAGCAGTTCTTC
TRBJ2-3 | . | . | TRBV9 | CASSPSVRGDTQYF | TGTGCCAGCAGCCCATCTGTGCGGGGAGATACGCAGTATTTT
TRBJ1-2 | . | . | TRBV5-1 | CASSLALGGNYGYTF | TGCGCCAGCAGCTTGGCCCTGGGGGGGAACTATGGCTACACCTTC
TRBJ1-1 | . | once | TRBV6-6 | CASKRLTGGRYTEAFF | TGTGCCAGCAAACGCCTAACGGGGGGCAGGTACACTGAAGCTTTCTTT
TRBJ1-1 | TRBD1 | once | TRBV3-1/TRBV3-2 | CASSLQGANTEAFF | TGTGCCAGCAGCCTACAGGGGGCTAACACTGAAGCTTTCTTT
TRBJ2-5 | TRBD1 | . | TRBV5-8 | CASSEGTGKFIETQYF | TGTGCCAGCAGCGAGGGGACAGGGAAATTTATTGAGACCCAGTACTTC
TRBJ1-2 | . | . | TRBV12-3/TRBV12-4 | CASSSDSNYGYTF | TGTGCCAGCAGCTCAGACAGTAACTATGGCTACACCTTC
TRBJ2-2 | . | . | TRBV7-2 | CASSSNTGELFF | TGTGCCAGCAGTTCAAACACCGGGGAGCTGTTTTTT
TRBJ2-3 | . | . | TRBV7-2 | CASSQGDTQYF | TGTGCCAGCAGCCAGGGGGATACGCAGTATTTT
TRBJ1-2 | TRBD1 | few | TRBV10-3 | CAISESGGGNGYTF | TGTGCCATCAGTGAGTCAGGAGGGGGCAATGGCTACACCTTC
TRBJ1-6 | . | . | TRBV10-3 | CAISRELNSPLHF | TGTGCCATCAGCAGGGAATTGAATTCACCCCTCCACTTT
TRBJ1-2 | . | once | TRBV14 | CASSQAVNYGYTF | TGTGCCAGCAGCCAAGCGGTAAACTATGGCTACACCTTC
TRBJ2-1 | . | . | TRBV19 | CASSTQEGYNEQFF | TGTGCCAGTAGTACCCAGGAGGGCTACAATGAGCAGTTCTTC
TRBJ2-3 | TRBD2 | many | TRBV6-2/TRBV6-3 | CASSGLKLADTDTQYF | TGTGCCAGCAGTGGACTCAAACTAGCGGACACAGATACGCAGTATTTT
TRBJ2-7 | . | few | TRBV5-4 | CASSSSRVGGTSYEQYF | TGTGCCAGCAGCTCTTCTAGGGTGGGGGGAACCTCCTACGAGCAGTACTTC
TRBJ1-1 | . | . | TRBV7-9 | CASSFYSIAEAFF | TGTGCCAGCAGCTTTTACAGCATCGCTGAAGCTTTCTTT
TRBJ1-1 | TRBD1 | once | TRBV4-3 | CASSANLDRGLLDTEAFF | TGCGCCAGCAGCGCCAACTTGGACAGGGGGCTGTTGGACACTGAAGCTTTCTTT
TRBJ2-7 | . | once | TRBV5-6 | CASRTVSSYEQYF | TGTGCCAGCAGGACAGTCAGCTCCTACGAGCAGTACTTC
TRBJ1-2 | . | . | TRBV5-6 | CASSLTMAGNYGYTF | TGTGCCAGCAGCTTAACGATGGCAGGGAACTATGGCTACACCTTC
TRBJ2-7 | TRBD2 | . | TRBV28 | CASSSAGTSYYEQYF | TGTGCCAGCAGTTCTGCCGGGACTAGTTACTACGAGCAGTACTTC
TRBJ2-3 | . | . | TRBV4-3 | CASSQDLFTPGTDTQYF | TGCGCCAGCAGCCAAGATCTTTTCACTCCGGGCACAGATACGCAGTATTTT
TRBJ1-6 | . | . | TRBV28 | CASSTGSYNSPLHF | TGTGCCAGCAGCACTGGCTCCTATAATTCACCCCTCCACTTT
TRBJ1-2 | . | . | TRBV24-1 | CATSDYSDGGYTF | TGTGCCACCAGTGATTATAGCGATGGAGGCTACACCTTC